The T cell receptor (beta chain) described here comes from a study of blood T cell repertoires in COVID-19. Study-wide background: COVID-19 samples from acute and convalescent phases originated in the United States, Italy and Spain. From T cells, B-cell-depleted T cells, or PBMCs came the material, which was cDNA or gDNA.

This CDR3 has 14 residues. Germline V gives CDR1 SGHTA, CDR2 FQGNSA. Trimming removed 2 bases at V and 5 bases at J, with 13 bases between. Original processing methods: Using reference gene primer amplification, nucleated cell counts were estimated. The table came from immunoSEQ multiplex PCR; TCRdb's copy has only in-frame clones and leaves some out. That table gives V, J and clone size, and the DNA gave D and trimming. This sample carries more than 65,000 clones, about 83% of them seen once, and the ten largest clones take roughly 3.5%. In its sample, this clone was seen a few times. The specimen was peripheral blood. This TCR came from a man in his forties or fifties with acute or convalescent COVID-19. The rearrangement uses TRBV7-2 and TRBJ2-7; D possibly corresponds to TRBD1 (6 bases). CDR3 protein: CASSLNRVGNEQYF. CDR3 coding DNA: TGTGCCAGCAGCTTAAACAGGGTCGGGAACGAGCAGTACTTC.